A single sample gave rise to the 9 T cell receptor beta chains below, sequenced in a study of cytomegalovirus exposure and HLA in healthy donors. PCR employed 60 Vbeta and 13 Jbeta primers. The table came from immunoSEQ multiplex PCR; TCRdb's copy has only in-frame clones and leaves some out. This table has over 100,000 clones, approximately 8.9% appearing once. The source material was PBMCs. These receptors originate from a woman in her forties in good health and CMV-seropositive.

Comments on this clone: Since no conserved phenylalanine or tryptophan closes the CDR3, a read error is the likely cause. The sample holds other DNA sequences that translate to the same CDR3. V usage is TRBV5-4 and J usage is TRBJ2-2; D is uncertain. This CDR3 is built from 14 residues. Per germline, CDR1 SGHNT and CDR2 YYREEE (reference sequence). V was cut by 0 bases and J by 7 bases, with 10 bases left in between. The CDR3 coding sequence is TGTGCCAGCAGCTTGGATGGGCCGGGCGGGGAGCTGTTTTTG. It specifies CASSLDGPGGELFL.

This clone occurred a few times. The gene calls are TRBV2 and TRBJ2-1; 8 bases align to TRBD2. The CDR3 spans 15 residues. Germline V gene data show CDR1 as SNHLY and CDR2 as FYNNEI. The V segment lost 6 bases and the J segment 7 bases; nucleotides outside the gene matches: 11. The CDR3 coding sequence is TGTGCCAGCAGCCCCATCCCGGGGGGGCAGAATGAGCAGTTCTTC. Translating gives CASSPIPGGQNEQFF.

This clone was counted a few times. The chain joins TRBV5-1 to TRBJ2-2; TRBD1 agrees at 8 bases. Trimming at V came to 6 bases and at J to 6 bases, leaving 22 bases not matched to a gene. In germline, CDR1 is SGHRS, CDR2 YFSETQ. The CDR3 runs to 19 residues. In DNA, the CDR3 is TGCGCCAGCATCCCGGGGGACAGGTCGAGTCAGGGGTATGCCGGGGAGCTGTTTTTT. It specifies CASIPGDRSSQGYAGELFF.

The chain is built from TRBV7-8 and TRBJ2-5; TRBD2 might be the D (6 bases). Trimming left V 3 bases short and J 5 bases short, with 10 bases between. CDR3 size: 13 residues. Per germline, CDR1 SGHVS and CDR2 FQNEAQ. The CDR3 reads CASSLVGRETQYF. The CDR3 nucleotides are TGTGCCAGCAGCTTGGTGGGGAGGGAGACCCAGTACTTC.

This clone has more than one count but fewer than ten. The CDR3 DNA is TGTGCCAGCAGTTTACAGGGGGCTAATGAGCAGTTCTTC. Translating gives CASSLQGANEQFF. The V call is TRBV28, the J call TRBJ2-1, with 8 bases aligning to TRBD1. Trimming at V came to 2 bases and at J to 7 bases, leaving 1 base not matched to a gene. This CDR3 has 13 residues. CDR1 is MDHEN, CDR2 SYDVKM, per germline.

This clone was counted between two and nine times. The gene calls are TRBV19 and TRBJ2-5; 15 bases match TRBD2. Germline V gene sequence: CDR1 LNHDA, CDR2 SQIVND (reference sequence). CDR3 length equals 17 residues. J was trimmed by 5 bases and V by 4 bases; bases with no gene match: 8. CDR3 in amino acids: CASSTARTSGGAETQYF. The CDR3, as DNA: TGTGCCAGTAGTACCGCTCGGACTAGCGGGGGGGCGGAGACCCAGTACTTC.

This clone showed up just a few times. The chain has TRBV2 and TRBJ1-1; D possibly corresponds to TRBD1 (5 bases). The CDR3 is made up of 15 amino acids. Trimming took off 6 bases at V and 0 bases at J, with 14 bases between the two ends. Looked up from germline, CDR1 is SNHLY and CDR2 is FYNNEI. The CDR3 reads CASRPGIAMNTEAFF. DNA of the CDR3: TGTGCCAGCAGACCAGGGATTGCCATGAACACTGAAGCTTTCTTT.

This clone was counted only a few times. The chain links TRBV5-1 to TRBJ2-3, with 8 nucleotides matching TRBD1. This CDR3 region has 15 residues. With 0 bases clipped from V and 3 bases from J, the junction kept 3 bases outside the gene matches. The germline CDR1 and CDR2 sequences are SGHRS and YFSETQ. The CDR3: CASSLVGTGTDTQYF. The CDR3 DNA reads as TGCGCCAGCAGCTTGGTCGGGACAGGAACAGATACGCAGTATTTT. The variable domain in full, with the rest retrieved from reference TRBV5-1 and TRBJ2-3, is KAGVTQTPRYLIKTRGQQVTLSCSPISGHRSVSWYQQTPGQGLQFLFEYFSETQRNKGNFPGRFSGRQFSNSRSEMNVSTLELGDSALYLCASSLVGTGTDTQYFGPGTRLTVL.

This clone was observed a handful of times. The chain is built from TRBV7-2 and TRBJ2-7, with 8 nucleotides matching TRBD1. The CDR3 has 15 amino acids. The germline gives CDR1 SGHTA, CDR2 FQGNSA. J lost 2 bases, V lost 1 base, and 4 bases had no gene match. The CDR3 nucleotides read TGTGCCAGCAGCTTAGTCGGACAGGGCCCCTACGAGCAGTACTTC. It yields the protein CASSLVGQGPYEQYF.